These 15 T cell receptor beta chains were sequenced from one sample in a study of T-cell reconstitution after alpha-beta-depleted transplantation in children. TCRbeta library preparation incorporated unique molecular identifiers. One entry per CDR3 protein results from TCRdb running MiXCR on the PCR reads. In the table there are approximately 490,000 distinct CDR3 sequences, over 9.5% of which are singletons. Sample: PBMCs, taken before TCRalphabeta/CD19-depleted stem cell transplant. Receptors originate from a child aged 2 to 9 with inherited bone marrow failure, due to receive a stem cell transplant.

This clonotype was observed many times. The chain has TRBV12-3 or TRBV12-4 and TRBJ2-7; possible D gene TRBD2, 6 bases. V was clipped by 6 bases and J by 4 bases, with 19 bases between them. The CDR3 extends over 15 amino acids. Here the CDR3 reads CASSHEVAERYEQYF. In DNA form, the CDR3 reads TGTGCCAGCAGCCACGAGGTAGCGGAGAGGTACGAGCAGTACTTC.

This clonotype was recorded at least ten times. The rearrangement uses TRBV5-1 and TRBJ2-5, with D tentatively TRBD2 (5 bases). CDR1 and CDR2 from the germline V gene are SGHRS and YFSETQ. Trimming removed 0 bases at V and 5 bases at J, with 11 bases between. The CDR3 extends over 14 amino acids. The DNA of the CDR3 is TGCGCCAGCAGCTTGGACGGGGTACCGGAGACCCAGTACTTC. Amino acid sequence: CASSLDGVPETQYF.

Comment on this clonotype: This may arise from a read error, as a much more abundant clone is one base away. Here the CDR3 omits its conserved ending phenylalanine or tryptophan, so a read error is the likely source. The V call is TRBV27, the J call TRBJ2-3; 8 positions match TRBD1. V shed 5 bases and J 2 bases; nucleotides not matched to a gene: 6. The CDR3 sequence is 15 residues long. The V gene's germline CDR1 is MNHEY and CDR2 SMNVEV (reference sequence). The CDR3 spells CASSTGQANTDTQYY. The CDR3 DNA reads as TGTGCCAGCAGTACGGGACAGGCGAACACAGATACGCAGTATTAT.

This clonotype occurred many times. This chain's CDR3 is CASSLAGGARAYEQYF. CDR3 DNA sequence: TGTGCCAGCAGCTTAGCCGGAGGGGCCAGGGCCTACGAGCAGTACTTC. The chain has TRBV7-6 and TRBJ2-7; tentative D call: TRBD2 (6 bases). The CDR3 has 16 amino acids. The germline gives CDR1 SGHVS, CDR2 FNYEAQ. Trimming removed 0 bases at V and 2 bases at J, with 14 bases between.

This clonotype was seen ten or more times. The V call is TRBV6-5, the J call TRBJ1-2; D might be TRBD1 (5 bases). V was trimmed by 2 bases and J by 9 bases, leaving 13 bases between them. The CDR3 runs to 13 residues. From germline, CDR1 is MNHEY and CDR2 SVGAGI. The CDR3 DNA reads as TGTGCCAGCAGTTACAGGGGATCGGGTCGCTACACCTTC. It codes for CASSYRGSGRYTF.

This clonotype was observed many times. The genes are TRBV5-1 and TRBJ2-7; 8 nucleotides match TRBD2. The CDR3 is 16 residues long. The germline gives CDR1 SGHRS, CDR2 YFSETQ. J gave up 4 bases and V 4 bases, and 13 bases lay outside the gene matches. The CDR3 sequence: CASSAALAGGSYEQYF. The CDR3 nucleotides read TGCGCCAGCAGCGCGGCCCTGGCGGGGGGCTCTTACGAGCAGTACTTC.

The chain couples TRBV7-9 to TRBJ2-7; 7 bases map to TRBD1. The CDR3 runs to 13 residues. Germline lookup yields CDR1 SEHNR and CDR2 FQNEAQ (reference sequence). The J segment lost 4 bases and the V segment lost 5 bases, leaving 5 bases of the junction unmatched. CDR3 residues: CASSRDSKYEQYF. The CDR3 nucleotides read TGTGCCAGCAGCCGGGACAGTAAGTACGAGCAGTACTTC.

This clonotype occurred many times. The chain has TRBV2 and TRBJ2-1; possibly TRBD2 for D (6 bases). The CDR3 sequence is 11 residues long. Deletions cut 7 bases from V and 11 bases from J, with 12 bases between. The germline V gene has CDR1 SNHLY and CDR2 FYNNEI. CDR3 DNA: TGTGCCAGCAATCGAGGACTAAAGCAGTTCTTC. As protein: CASNRGLKQFF.

There are a few counts of this clonotype. The chain is built from TRBV10-3 and TRBJ2-7; D perhaps matches TRBD2 (6 bases). The germline gives CDR1 ENHRY, CDR2 SYGVKD. The CDR3 sequence is 11 residues long. V was trimmed by 4 bases and J by 12 bases, leaving 13 bases between them. The CDR3 region has the DNA TGTGCCATCAGTGCGGAGGGGACGCTGTACTTC. Translating it yields CAISAEGTLYF.

The chain couples TRBV7-9 to TRBJ1-3; 7 nucleotides line up with TRBD1. J was trimmed by 2 bases and V by 5 bases; bases with no gene match: 3. The CDR3 contains 14 residues. Germline values: CDR1 SEHNR, CDR2 FQNEAQ (reference sequence). The CDR3 DNA reads as TGTGCCAGCAGCGCAGGGGGGGCTGGAAACACCATATATTTT. Translating gives CASSAGGAGNTIYF.

In its sample, this clonotype was seen many times. The genes are TRBV7-2 and TRBJ2-1; 12 bases agree with TRBD2. J gave up 7 bases and V 3 bases, and 4 bases lay outside the gene matches. The CDR3 is 15 residues long. Germline V gene lookup returns CDR1 SGHTA and CDR2 FQGNSA. The CDR3 protein is CASSFVLAGGNEQFF. The CDR3 bases are TGTGCCAGCAGCTTCGTTCTAGCGGGAGGGAATGAGCAGTTCTTC.

This clonotype was observed many times. V is TRBV9 and J is TRBJ2-1; tentative D call: TRBD2 (5 bases). This CDR3 spans 17 amino acids. CDR1 and CDR2 (germline): SGDLS, YYNGEE. The V end lost 4 bases, the J end lost 4 bases, and 21 bases lay between the germline ends. CDR3 coding DNA: TGTGCCAGCAGCCCTCGCGACGCTGAGAGGAGGTACAATGAGCAGTTCTTC. Amino acid sequence: CASSPRDAERRYNEQFF.

This clonotype occurred many times. The V and J genes are TRBV27 and TRBJ1-5; D unclear. This CDR3 comprises 13 residues. The V end was cut by 2 bases, the J end by 4 bases, with 6 bases between. Germline CDR1 reads MNHEY; CDR2 reads SMNVEV (reference sequence). DNA of the CDR3: TGTGCCAGCAGTTTAGAGAATAATCAGCCCCAGCATTTT. It is translated as CASSLENNQPQHF.

This clonotype was counted at least ten times. V gene TRBV6-1 combines with J gene TRBJ2-5; 11 bases fit TRBD1. The CDR3 is 13 residues long. The V segment lost 11 bases and the J segment 2 bases; nucleotides outside the gene matches: 4. The germline CDR1 and CDR2 sequences are MNHNS and SASEGT. This CDR3 reads CASRDRGQETQYF. DNA of the CDR3: TGTGCCTCCCGGGACAGGGGGCAAGAGACCCAGTACTTC.

In its sample, this clonotype was seen many times. The V and J genes are TRBV12-3 or TRBV12-4 and TRBJ1-1; D is uncertain. The CDR3 has 14 amino acids. The V and J ends lost 7 bases and 11 bases respectively, with 23 bases between them. CDR3 nucleotides: TGTGCCAGCACGATAGGGTTCTTATCCCCGCGGGCTTTCTTT. Amino acids: CASTIGFLSPRAFF.